Below are 27 T cell receptor beta chains sequenced from a single sample in a study of PD-1 blockade in classical Hodgkin lymphoma. Sequencing used immunoSEQ multiplex PCR; TCRdb keeps in-frame clones, though not all of them. There are some 50,000 clones in the sample; over 70% occur only once, and 11% lies in the top ten. Relapse after autologous stem cell transplantation occurred in every patient, and brentuximab vedotin exposure varied. The sample in question was peripheral blood mononuclear cells (PBMCs), obtained at baseline. The source is a human donor with classical Hodgkin lymphoma.

The chain joins TRBV2 to TRBJ1-4; D call uncertain. The germline V and J ends were trimmed by 1 base and 9 bases, with 12 bases remaining between them. CDR3 length equals 14 residues. Germline V gene sequence: CDR1 SNHLY, CDR2 FYNNEI. The CDR3 sequence: CASSEVRTSQKLFF. The CDR3 DNA sequence: TGTGCCAGCAGTGAAGTAAGGACCTCCCAAAAACTGTTTTTT.

The gene calls are TRBV6-6 and TRBJ2-7; D gene unclear. Per the germline V gene, CDR1 is MNHNY and CDR2 is SVGAGI (reference sequence). The V end was cut by 0 bases, the J end by 2 bases, with 5 bases between. The CDR3 has 13 amino acids. Written as DNA, the CDR3 is TGTGCCAGCAGTTACTCGGGTCCCTACGAGCAGTACTTC. This encodes CASSYSGPYEQYF.

The chain has TRBV19 and TRBJ2-1, with D perhaps matching TRBD2 (5 bases). The CDR3 loop spans 15 amino acids. V dropped 2 bases and J dropped 12 bases, with 20 bases sitting between them. CDR1 is LNHDA and CDR2 is SQIVND in the germline V gene (reference sequence). The CDR3: CASSITETILLGQFF. The CDR3 DNA reads as TGTGCCAGTAGTATAACCGAGACTATCCTCCTAGGGCAGTTCTTC.

The rearrangement uses TRBV28 and TRBJ1-1; D remains unclear. Trimming removed 3 bases from V and 8 bases from J, with 7 bases in between. Germline assignment: CDR1 MDHEN and CDR2 SYDVKM. CDR3 length equals 11 residues. The CDR3, as DNA: TGTGCCAGCAGTTTGGGGTACGAAGCTTTCTTT. It codes for CASSLGYEAFF.

CDR3 protein: CASSGGLGPGANSPLHF. The CDR3 nucleotides are TGTGCCAGCAGTGGGGGTTTAGGGCCGGGTGCAAATTCACCCCTCCACTTT. The V gene is TRBV2, the J gene TRBJ1-6; D is uncertain. The CDR3 covers 17 residues. Trimming took off 4 bases at V and 7 bases at J, with 20 bases between the two ends. Germline V lookup: CDR1 SNHLY, CDR2 FYNNEI.

This chain uses TRBV28 with TRBJ1-1, with D possibly being TRBD1 (5 bases). Trimming stripped 4 bases from V and 2 bases from J, with 14 bases between. The CDR3 spans 15 residues. Germline CDR1 is MDHEN and CDR2 is SYDVKM. CDR3: CASSYGGAGNTEAFF. Here the CDR3 DNA reads TGTGCCAGCAGTTATGGAGGGGCGGGAAACACTGAAGCTTTCTTT.

V and J are TRBV2 and TRBJ2-5; D gene unclear. The J call is uncertain, as TRBJ2-7 better fits the DNA end. The germline V gene encodes CDR1 SNHLY and CDR2 FYNNEI. The CDR3 spans 15 residues. The CDR3 DNA reads as TGTGCCAGCAGTGAGCAGGCCCCCGGGCCGTACGAGCAGTACTTC. It is translated as CASSEQAPGPYEQYF.

Concerning this clone itself: Different DNA sequences within this sample yield the same CDR3. The chain has TRBV4-1 and TRBJ2-2; TRBD2 might be the D (7 bases). Germline values: CDR1 MGHRA, CDR2 YSYEKL. CDR3 length equals 16 residues. V lost 4 bases, J lost 3 bases, and 15 bases lay in between. CDR3 DNA sequence: TGCGCCAGCAGCCCGGGGGGAGGGGGTGACACCGGGGAGCTGTTTTTT. Amino acid sequence: CASSPGGGGDTGELFF.

V gene TRBV9 combines with J gene TRBJ1-2, with no clear D. The CDR3 length is 12 residues. Germline V gene sequence: CDR1 SGDLS, CDR2 YYNGEE. Trimming cost V 4 bases and J 11 bases, with 15 bases left between them. The chain's CDR3 is CASSSPPGLYTF. In DNA form, the CDR3 reads TGTGCCAGCAGCTCACCGCCGGGATTATACACCTTC. The full variable domain, with the rest looked up from reference TRBV9 and TRBJ1-2, is DSGVTQTPKHLITATGQRVTLRCSPRSGDLSVYWYQQSLDQGLQFLIQYYNGEERAKGNILERFSAQQFPDLHSELNLSSLELGDSALYFCASSSPPGLYTFGSGTRLTVV.

This chain uses TRBV6-1 with TRBJ1-2; the D gene is possibly TRBD1 (5 bases). This CDR3 has 14 amino acids. The V end was cut by 2 bases, the J end by 3 bases, with 10 bases between. Germline CDR1 and CDR2: MNHNS and SASEGT. The CDR3 DNA follows: TGTGCCAGCAGTGAACACGGGGGTGACTATGGCTACACCTTC. Translating gives CASSEHGGDYGYTF.

V is TRBV5-1 and J is TRBJ1-4; no clear D gene. V was cut by 4 bases and J by 3 bases, with 16 bases left in between. Germline CDR1 SGHRS, CDR2 YFSETQ. The CDR3 loop spans 16 amino acids. CDR3 sequence reads: CASSLLGSSSNEKLFF. The CDR3 DNA follows: TGCGCCAGCAGCCTCCTAGGGAGTTCCTCTAATGAAAAACTGTTTTTT.

In its sample, this clone was seen once. In the same sample, other DNA sequences code for this CDR3. The V gene is TRBV21-1, the J gene TRBJ2-7; TRBD2 is taken as the D call from the table, unchecked against the DNA. TRBV21-1 is shown as a pseudogene. The CDR3 is made up of 16 amino acids. Here the CDR3 reads CASSKARRLGVYEQYF. CDR3 nucleotides: TGTGCCAGCAGCAAAGCGCGGCGTCTTGGAGTTTACGAGCAGTACTTC.

The gene calls are TRBV19 and TRBJ2-5; D not resolved. There are 11 residues in the CDR3. With 3 bases removed from V and 5 bases from J, the gap between germline ends came to 4 bases. Germline CDR1 reads LNHDA; CDR2 reads SQIVND (reference sequence). The CDR3 loop is CASSIMETQYF. The CDR3 DNA follows: TGTGCCAGTAGTATCATGGAGACCCAGTACTTC.

The gene calls are TRBV9 and TRBJ2-3; possibly TRBD2 for D (6 bases). V was cut by 4 bases and J by 0 bases, with 18 bases left in between. The CDR3 length is 17 residues. CDR1 SGDLS and CDR2 YYNGEE come from the germline V gene. For the CDR3, the DNA is TGTGCCAGCAGCCCCCGACGTGGAGGGGCCAGCACAGATACGCAGTATTTT. Encoded protein: CASSPRRGGASTDTQYF.

This chain connects TRBV5-4 to TRBJ2-3; 11 positions agree with TRBD2. CDR1 is SGHNT, CDR2 YYREEE, per germline (reference sequence). Trimming took 2 bases from V and 5 from J; bases not matched to a gene: 4. The CDR3 loop spans 15 amino acids. The CDR3 sequence: CASSFSGRGRDTQYF. DNA of the CDR3: TGTGCCAGCAGCTTTAGCGGGAGGGGCAGAGATACGCAGTATTTT. Filled out from reference TRBV5-4 and TRBJ2-3, the complete variable domain reads ETGVTQSPTHLIKTRGQQVTLRCSSQSGHNTVSWYQQALGQGPQFIFQYYREEENGRGNFPPRFSGLQFPNYSSELNVNALELDDSALYLCASSFSGRGRDTQYFGPGTRLTVL.

The chain combines TRBV11-2 with TRBJ2-7; D is possibly TRBD2 (7 bases). Per the germline V gene, CDR1 is SGHAT and CDR2 is FQNNGV. The germline V and J ends were trimmed by 5 bases and 5 bases, with 28 bases remaining between them. The CDR3 has 18 residues. The CDR3 here is CASSVNSPSGGGSDEQYF. The DNA of the CDR3 is TGTGCCAGCAGCGTTAACTCCCCATCCGGGGGCGGGAGCGACGAGCAGTACTTC. Based on the CDR3 plus reference TRBV11-2 and TRBJ2-7, the full variable domain is EAGVAQSPRYKIIEKRQSVAFWCNPISGHATLYWYQQILGQGPKLLIQFQNNGVVDDSQLPKDRFSAERLKGVDSTLKIQPAKLEDSAVYLCASSVNSPSGGGSDEQYFGPGTRLTVT.

This clone was seen just once. CDR3 region: CASSPGLAGDTQYF. The CDR3 DNA is TGTGCCAGCAGTCCGGGACTAGCGGGAGATACGCAGTATTTT. The V and J genes are TRBV6-5 and TRBJ2-3, with 12 bases that match TRBD2. Germline CDR1 reads MNHEY; CDR2 reads SVGAGI. V shed 5 bases, J shed 5 bases, and the junction held 2 bases outside the gene matches. The CDR3 extends over 14 amino acids.

The V and J genes are TRBV28 and TRBJ2-5; weak D call: TRBD2 (6 bases). The CDR3 consists of 17 residues. The V end was cut by 7 bases, the J end by 7 bases, with 28 bases between. Germline V gene lookup returns CDR1 MDHEN and CDR2 SYDVKM. The CDR3 loop is CASTHSVGGSRSGTQYF. The CDR3, as DNA: TGTGCCAGCACTCATTCGGTGGGGGGATCCCGGTCGGGGACCCAGTACTTC. The full variable domain, in which reference TRBV28 and TRBJ2-5 provide the parts outside the CDR3, is DVKVTQSSRYLVKRTGEKVFLECVQDMDHENMFWYRQDPGLGLRLIYFSYDVKMKEKGDIPEGYSVSREKKERFSLILESASTNQTSMYLCASTHSVGGSRSGTQYFGPGTRLLVL.

This clone showed up just a few times. The rearrangement links TRBV11-2 to TRBJ1-1; D is ambiguous. The V and J ends lost 1 base and 5 bases respectively, with 11 bases between them. CDR1 SGHAT and CDR2 FQNNGV come from the germline V gene. The CDR3 has 14 residues. CDR3 DNA: TGTGCCAGCAGCTTAGGGGCGGCGGGGACTGAAGCTTTCTTT. As protein: CASSLGAAGTEAFF.

This clone was recorded once. The J gene is TRBJ2-4, the V gene TRBV5-5; D not resolved. The CDR3 covers 13 residues. V lost 4 bases and J lost 9, with 14 bases in between. CDR1 is SGHKS, CDR2 YYEKEE, per germline (reference sequence). CDR3 coding DNA: TGTGCCAGCAGCCTCGGTCACCCGGGCATTCAGTACTTC. It is translated as CASSLGHPGIQYF.

By sample fraction, this clone is medium-sized. The J gene is TRBJ1-5, the V gene TRBV9, with D uncertain. Germline values: CDR1 SGDLS, CDR2 YYNGEE. This CDR3 is built from 13 residues. The V gene lost 1 base and the J gene lost 4 bases, with 6 bases spanning the gap. CDR3 residues: CASSVFGNQPQHF. CDR3 nucleotides: TGTGCCAGCAGCGTATTTGGAAATCAGCCCCAGCATTTT. The variable domain in full, with the rest retrieved from reference TRBV9 and TRBJ1-5, is DSGVTQTPKHLITATGQRVTLRCSPRSGDLSVYWYQQSLDQGLQFLIQYYNGEERAKGNILERFSAQQFPDLHSELNLSSLELGDSALYFCASSVFGNQPQHFGDGTRLSIL.

The V call is TRBV7-9, the J call TRBJ2-2; 7 bases agree with TRBD1. The length of the CDR3 is 18 residues. V was pared by 5 bases and J by 3 bases, with 15 bases of the junction left unmatched. The germline V gene has CDR1 SEHNR and CDR2 FQNEAQ (reference sequence). CDR3 nucleotides: TGTGCCAGCAGCCCGAGCCGGGGACAGTTCTACGACACCGGGGAGCTGTTTTTT. Its protein product is CASSPSRGQFYDTGELFF.

This clone was detected only once. The V gene is TRBV19, the J gene TRBJ1-2; 12 nucleotides agree with TRBD1. Germline V gene data show CDR1 as LNHDA and CDR2 as SQIVND (reference sequence). The CDR3 is 19 residues long. Losses at the gene ends were 10 bases for V and 3 bases for J; bases not matched to a gene: 21. CDR3 bases: TGTGCCAATTCGACCGACACCGGGACAGGGGGCCCTCCTTACTATGGCTACACCTTC. It is translated as CANSTDTGTGGPPYYGYTF.

This chain joins TRBV2 and TRBJ2-1; perhaps D is TRBD1 or TRBD2 (6 bases each). In germline, CDR1 is SNHLY, CDR2 FYNNEI. CDR3 length: 14 amino acids. The chain's CDR3 is CAAGGGASYNEQFF. The CDR3 coding sequence is TGTGCAGCCGGGGGCGGGGCTTCCTACAATGAGCAGTTCTTC. Complete variable domain (other parts from reference TRBV2 and TRBJ2-1): EPEVTQTPSHQVTQMGQEVILRCVPISNHLYFYWYRQILGQKVEFLVSFYNNEISEKSEIFDDQFSVERPDGSNFTLKIRSTKLEDSAMYFCAAGGGASYNEQFFGPGTRLTVL.

This chain joins TRBV28 and TRBJ1-2; 8 bases align to TRBD1. V lost 5 bases, J lost 8 bases, and 16 bases stayed unmatched. The CDR3 sequence is 16 residues long. Germline values: CDR1 MDHEN, CDR2 SYDVKM. The CDR3 spells CASSPDRGRISGGYTF. CDR3 nucleotides: TGTGCCAGCAGTCCCGACAGGGGACGGATCTCGGGAGGCTACACCTTC.

V is TRBV7-9 and J is TRBJ1-1, with D possibly TRBD1 on 6 matching bases. V gave up 6 bases and J gave up 5 bases, with 10 bases separating them. Germline values: CDR1 SEHNR, CDR2 FQNEAQ (reference sequence). The CDR3 runs 12 residues. The CDR3 coding sequence is TGTGCCAGCAGTCTCAGGGGAACTGAAGCTTTCTTT. This sequence encodes CASSLRGTEAFF.

This chain connects TRBV5-6 to TRBJ2-5; the D gene is possibly TRBD1 (5 bases). Germline V gene sequence: CDR1 SGHDT, CDR2 YYEEEE. The CDR3 has 14 amino acids. Trimming left V 0 bases short and J 2 bases short, with 8 bases between. In nucleotides, the CDR3 is TGTGCCAGCAGCTTGGGGGGCTTTCAAGAGACCCAGTACTTC. Amino acids: CASSLGGFQETQYF.